The source of this T cell receptor beta chain is a study of early T cells in non-severe SARS-CoV-2 infection. Overall study: RNA in bulk from unsorted whole blood was sequenced, and chains were unpaired.

Each cDNA molecule carried a unique molecular identifier. In TCRdb, the 5' RACE reads were re-called with MiXCR into one record per CDR3 protein. Found here are under 85,000 distinct CDR3 sequences, 10% to 15% of them singletons; the top ten hold 1.1%. The length of the CDR3 is 12 residues. The V gene's germline CDR1 is DFQATT and CDR2 SNEGSKA (reference sequence). V was shortened by 5 bases and J by 0 bases, with 7 bases between the two germline ends. This clonotype has ten or more counts. Its antigen remains unidentified. Whole-study results and caveats: Private and CD4 specificities were missed by VDJdb matching, skewed to anti-spike CD8.

The TCR originated in an adult who was a healthcare worker with PCR-confirmed SARS-CoV-2 infection or an uninfected control (not recorded which). The rearrangement joins TRBV20-1 to TRBJ1-1; D remains ambiguous. The sequenced material came from whole blood. This CDR3 is CSARLLNTEAFF. CDR3 bases: TGCAGTGCTCGGCTGCTGAACACTGAAGCTTTCTTT.